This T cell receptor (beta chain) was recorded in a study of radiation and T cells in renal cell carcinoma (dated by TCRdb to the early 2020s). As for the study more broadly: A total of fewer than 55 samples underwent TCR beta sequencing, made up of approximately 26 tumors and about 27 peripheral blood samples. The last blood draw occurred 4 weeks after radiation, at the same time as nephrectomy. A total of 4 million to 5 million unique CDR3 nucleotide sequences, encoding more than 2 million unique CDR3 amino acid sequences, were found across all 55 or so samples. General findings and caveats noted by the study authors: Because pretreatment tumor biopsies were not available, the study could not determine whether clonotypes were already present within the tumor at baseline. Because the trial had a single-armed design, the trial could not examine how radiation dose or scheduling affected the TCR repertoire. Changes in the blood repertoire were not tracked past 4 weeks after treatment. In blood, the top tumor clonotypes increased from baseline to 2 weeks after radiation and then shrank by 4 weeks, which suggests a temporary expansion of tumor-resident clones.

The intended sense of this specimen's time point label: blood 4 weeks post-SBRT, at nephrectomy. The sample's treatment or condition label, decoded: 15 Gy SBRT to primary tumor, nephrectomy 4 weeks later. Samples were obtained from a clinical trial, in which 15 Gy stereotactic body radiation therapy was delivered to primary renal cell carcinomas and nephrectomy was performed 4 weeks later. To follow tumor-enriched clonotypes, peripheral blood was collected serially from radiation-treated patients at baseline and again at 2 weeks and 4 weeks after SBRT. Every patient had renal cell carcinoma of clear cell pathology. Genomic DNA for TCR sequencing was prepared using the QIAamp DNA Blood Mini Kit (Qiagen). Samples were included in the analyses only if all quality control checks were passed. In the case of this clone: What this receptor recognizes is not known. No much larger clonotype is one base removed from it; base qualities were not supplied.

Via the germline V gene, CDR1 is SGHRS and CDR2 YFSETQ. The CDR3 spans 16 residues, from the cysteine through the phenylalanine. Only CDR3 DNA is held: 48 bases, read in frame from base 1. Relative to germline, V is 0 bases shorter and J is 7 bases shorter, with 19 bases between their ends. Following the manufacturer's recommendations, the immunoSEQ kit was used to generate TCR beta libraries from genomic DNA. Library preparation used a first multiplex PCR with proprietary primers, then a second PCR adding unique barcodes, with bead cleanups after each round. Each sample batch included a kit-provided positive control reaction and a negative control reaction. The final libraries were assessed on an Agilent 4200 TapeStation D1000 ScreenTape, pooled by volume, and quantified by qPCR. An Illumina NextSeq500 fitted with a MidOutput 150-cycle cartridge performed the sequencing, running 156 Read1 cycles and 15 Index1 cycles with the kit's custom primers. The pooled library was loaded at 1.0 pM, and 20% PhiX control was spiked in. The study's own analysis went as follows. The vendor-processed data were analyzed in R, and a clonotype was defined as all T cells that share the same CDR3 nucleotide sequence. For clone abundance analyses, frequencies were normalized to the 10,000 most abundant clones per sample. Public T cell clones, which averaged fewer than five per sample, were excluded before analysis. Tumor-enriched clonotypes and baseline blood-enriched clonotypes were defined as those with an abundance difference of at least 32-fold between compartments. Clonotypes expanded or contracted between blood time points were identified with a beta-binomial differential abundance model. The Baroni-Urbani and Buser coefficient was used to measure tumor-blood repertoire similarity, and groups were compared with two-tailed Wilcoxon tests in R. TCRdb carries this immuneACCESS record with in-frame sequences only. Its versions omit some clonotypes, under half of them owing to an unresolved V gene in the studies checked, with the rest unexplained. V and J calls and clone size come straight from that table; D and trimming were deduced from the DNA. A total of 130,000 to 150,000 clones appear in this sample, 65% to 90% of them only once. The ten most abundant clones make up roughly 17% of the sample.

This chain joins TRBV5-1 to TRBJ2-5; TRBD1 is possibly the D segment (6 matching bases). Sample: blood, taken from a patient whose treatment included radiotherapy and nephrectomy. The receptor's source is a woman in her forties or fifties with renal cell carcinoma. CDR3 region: CASSLAQINRVGTQYF. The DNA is TGCGCCAGCAGCTTGGCCCAAATTAACAGGGTTGGGACCCAGTACTTC.